The 19 T cell receptor beta chains in this list originate from one sample, sequenced in a study of blood T cell repertoires in COVID-19. The protocol was immunoSEQ multiplex PCR, while the TCRdb copy is restricted to in-frame clones and leaves out a portion. The sample lists 150,000 to 200,000 clones, about 90% occurring once. Sequenced input: peripheral blood. All receptors derive from a man aged 55 to 70 with active or convalescent COVID-19.

J is TRBJ2-1 and V is TRBV5-4, with TRBD2 identical over 10 bases. This CDR3 is built from 16 residues. Germline assignment: CDR1 SGHNT and CDR2 YYREEE (reference sequence). V lost 1 base and J lost 0; bases outside the gene matches: 1. The CDR3 protein is CASSLKRGGSYNEQFF. For the CDR3, the DNA is TGTGCCAGCAGCTTGAAGCGGGGGGGCTCCTACAATGAGCAGTTCTTC.

The rearrangement links TRBV18 to TRBJ2-1, with D tentatively TRBD1 (7 bases). CDR3 size: 14 residues. With 4 bases removed from V and 4 bases from J, the gap between germline ends came to 11 bases. CDR1 and CDR2 from the germline V gene are KGHSH and LQKENI. CDR3 sequence reads: CASSRGTVYNEQFF. CDR3 nucleotides: TGTGCCAGCTCACGCGGGACAGTTTACAATGAGCAGTTCTTC.

The chain uses TRBV4-2 and TRBJ2-2, with TRBD2 identical over 8 bases. The V gene end was trimmed by 4 bases and the J gene end by 0 bases; junction bases not matched to a gene: 1. The length of the CDR3 is 15 residues. Germline V gene sequence: CDR1 LGHNA, CDR2 YNFKEQ. The CDR3 protein is CASSRGLANTGELFF. The CDR3 DNA sequence: TGTGCCAGCAGCCGGGGACTAGCGAACACCGGGGAGCTGTTTTTT.

The rearrangement uses TRBV18 and TRBJ1-5; 8 nucleotides line up with TRBD1. This CDR3 is built from 18 residues. Germline lookup yields CDR1 KGHSH and CDR2 LQKENI. The ends lost 1 base at V and 2 bases at J; junction bases unmatched: 10. CDR3 in amino acids: CASSPLSAGGKGNQPQHF. The CDR3 bases are TGTGCCAGCTCACCACTCAGCGCAGGGGGCAAGGGCAATCAGCCCCAGCATTTT.

This clone was detected once. The chain uses TRBV2 and TRBJ2-7; 8 bases are a match to TRBD2. The CDR3 consists of 16 residues. Per germline, CDR1 SNHLY and CDR2 FYNNEI. The V and J ends lost 6 bases and 6 bases, in that order; junction bases with no gene match: 16. CDR3: CASRPQGAGVRFEQYF. CDR3 nucleotides: TGTGCCAGCAGGCCCCAGGGAGCGGGGGTACGATTCGAGCAGTACTTC.

The rearrangement joins TRBV7-9 to TRBJ2-5; a possible D gene is TRBD2 (5 bases). Trimming removed 2 bases from V and 5 bases from J, with 12 bases in between. Germline CDR1 and CDR2: SEHNR and FQNEAQ (reference sequence). The CDR3 extends over 14 amino acids. The CDR3 DNA reads as TGTGCCAGCAGCTTACAGTCTAGCTGGGAGACCCAGTACTTC. This encodes CASSLQSSWETQYF.

The CDR3 sequence: CASSPPTSGGDNEQFF. CDR3 coding DNA: TGTGCCAGCAGCCCGCCGACTAGCGGGGGGGACAATGAGCAGTTCTTC. This sequence joins TRBV13 and TRBJ2-1; 14 positions match TRBD2. The CDR3 runs to 16 residues. The germline gives CDR1 PRHDT, CDR2 FYEKMQ (reference sequence). After removal of 5 bases from V and 5 bases from J, the junction contained 5 bases not matched to a gene.

CDR3 nucleotides: TGTGCCAGCAGCCCCATGAAAACTGCGACTAATGAAAAACTGTTTTTT. It is translated as CASSPMKTATNEKLFF. The V gene is TRBV11-2, the J gene TRBJ1-4; no definite D call. The CDR3 contains 16 residues. V lost 5 bases and J lost 2, with 15 bases in between. The germline gives CDR1 SGHAT, CDR2 FQNNGV.

This clone was picked up one time. CDR3 nucleotides: TGCGCCAGCAGCTTAAAGGGGGAGAATTCACCCCTCCACTTT. It codes for CASSLKGENSPLHF. The chain combines TRBV5-1 with TRBJ1-6, with D possibly being TRBD1 (6 bases). CDR1 is SGHRS and CDR2 is YFSETQ in the germline V gene. With 2 bases removed from V and 7 bases from J, the gap between germline ends came to 10 bases. The CDR3 has 14 amino acids.

V is TRBV5-4 and J is TRBJ2-7; 7 positions match TRBD1. The germline CDR1 and CDR2 sequences are SGHNT and YYREEE (reference sequence). The CDR3 has 14 residues. V was clipped by 4 bases and J by 5 bases; unmatched bases: 9. The CDR3 DNA is TGTGCCAGCAGCAAATCACAGGGGACCCACGAGCAGTACTTC. Its protein is CASSKSQGTHEQYF.

J is TRBJ2-7 and V is TRBV5-3; 9 bases line up with TRBD1. TRBV5-3 is annotated as an ORF whose role is uncertain. Trimming cost V 5 bases and J 5 bases; bases outside gene matches: 14. This CDR3 is 16 amino acids long. The CDR3 reads CARSFNPGQGRHEQYF. The DNA for the CDR3 is TGTGCCAGAAGTTTCAATCCGGGACAGGGTCGGCACGAGCAGTACTTC.

The V call is TRBV5-1, the J call TRBJ1-6; D gene unclear. V was pared by 2 bases and J by 3 bases, with 12 bases between. Per germline, CDR1 SGHRS and CDR2 YFSETQ. CDR3 length equals 16 residues. The CDR3 region has the DNA TGCGCCAGCAGCTTCTCCGGAGGAGGCTATAATTCACCCCTCCACTTT. It specifies CASSFSGGGYNSPLHF.

The rearrangement joins TRBV9 to TRBJ1-3, with D perhaps TRBD1 (5 bases). Germline V gene data show CDR1 as SGDLS and CDR2 as YYNGEE. This CDR3 has 20 residues. Trimming removed 1 base at V and 0 bases at J, with 23 bases between. The CDR3 nucleotides read TGTGCCAGCAGCGTAACGTCCCCCGCAGACAGACCCCGCTCTGGAAACACCATATATTTT. It specifies CASSVTSPADRPRSGNTIYF. The full variable domain, in which reference TRBV9 and TRBJ1-3 provide the parts outside the CDR3, is DSGVTQTPKHLITATGQRVTLRCSPRSGDLSVYWYQQSLDQGLQFLIQYYNGEERAKGNILERFSAQQFPDLHSELNLSSLELGDSALYFCASSVTSPADRPRSGNTIYFGEGSWLTVV.

The chain couples TRBV27 to TRBJ1-2; 12 bases line up with TRBD1. The germline CDR1 and CDR2 sequences are MNHEY and SMNVEV (reference sequence). The CDR3 has 15 amino acids. With 5 bases clipped from V and 8 bases from J, the junction kept 9 bases outside the gene matches. The CDR3 region has the DNA TGTGCCAGCAGTACCTCCGGGACAGGGGGCGCCGGCTACACCTTC. The encoded protein is CASSTSGTGGAGYTF.

The V gene is TRBV15, the J gene TRBJ1-2; maybe TRBD1 (6 bases). The germline gives CDR1 LNHNV, CDR2 YYDKDF (reference sequence). V was trimmed by 3 bases and J by 0 bases, leaving 14 bases between them. The CDR3 totals 16 residues. The CDR3 reads CATSRAQGPANYGYTF. The DNA for the CDR3 is TGTGCCACCAGCAGGGCACAGGGCCCAGCTAACTATGGCTACACCTTC.

The chain uses TRBV7-9 and TRBJ2-1, with D maybe TRBD1 (5 bases). Germline-derived CDR1 and CDR2 are SEHNR and FQNEAQ (reference sequence). The length of the CDR3 is 14 residues. Trimming left V 2 bases short and J 4 bases short, with 9 bases between. This CDR3 reads CASSLKGRYNEQFF. The CDR3 coding sequence is TGTGCCAGCAGCTTAAAGGGGCGGTACAATGAGCAGTTCTTC.

A single count supports this clone. V is TRBV5-5 and J is TRBJ2-3; D gene ambiguous. CDR1 and CDR2 from the germline V gene are SGHKS and YYEKEE (reference sequence). This CDR3 comprises 15 residues. Trimming pared 3 bases from V and 1 base from J, leaving 12 bases between. CDR3 DNA sequence: TGTGCCAGCAGCTGGTCACTTCTGGGCACAGATACGCAGTATTTT. The encoded protein is CASSWSLLGTDTQYF.

The V and J genes are TRBV27 and TRBJ1-2, with unresolved D. This CDR3 has 12 residues. V gave up 3 bases and J gave up 9 bases, with 11 bases separating them. Germline V gene sequence: CDR1 MNHEY, CDR2 SMNVEV (reference sequence). The CDR3: CASSFEGRSYTF. The DNA for the CDR3 is TGTGCCAGCAGTTTTGAAGGGAGAAGCTACACCTTC.

The chain has TRBV29-1 and TRBJ2-6, with a weak D call TRBD2 (6 bases). The CDR3 runs 16 residues. V lost 3 bases to trimming and J lost 0 bases, with 12 bases between them. Germline V CDR1 and CDR2: SQVTM, ANQGSEA. The CDR3 sequence is CSVDGGGSSGANVLTF. Written as DNA, the CDR3 is TGCAGCGTTGATGGGGGAGGCTCCTCTGGGGCCAACGTCCTGACTTTC.